A single sample gave rise to the 2 T cell receptor beta chains below, sequenced in a study of T cells in Graves' hyperthyroidism and ophthalmopathy. Using RNA transcripts as the source, TCR beta CDR3 regions were amplified. Primed by the HTBI set, a first-round RT-PCR was run on the TCR CDR3. In TCRdb, the multiplex PCR reads were re-called with MiXCR into one record per CDR3 protein. The profile covers around 600,000 distinct CDR3 sequences, with around 15% appearing a single time and less than 3.5% taken by the ten largest. Sequencing was done on a sample of blood. These receptor sequences come from a woman aged 40 to 50 with Graves' ophthalmopathy.

Ten or more counts support this clonotype. V usage is TRBV10-2 and J usage is TRBJ2-5; D unresolved. V was trimmed by 9 bases and J by 2 bases, leaving 10 bases between them. This CDR3 is 12 amino acids long. Germline CDR1 WSHSY, CDR2 SAAADI. The CDR3 DNA sequence: TGCGCCAGTGGACCCAATCAAGAGACCCAGTACTTC. Its protein product is CASGPNQETQYF.

This clonotype was picked up many times. This chain uses TRBV12-3 or TRBV12-4 with TRBJ1-2, with 7 positions matching TRBD1. V was pared by 5 bases and J by 1 base, with 4 bases of the junction left unmatched. The CDR3 extends over 14 amino acids. CDR3 region: CASSPGQLNYGYTF. The CDR3 DNA follows: TGTGCCAGCAGTCCGGGACAGCTTAACTATGGCTACACCTTC.